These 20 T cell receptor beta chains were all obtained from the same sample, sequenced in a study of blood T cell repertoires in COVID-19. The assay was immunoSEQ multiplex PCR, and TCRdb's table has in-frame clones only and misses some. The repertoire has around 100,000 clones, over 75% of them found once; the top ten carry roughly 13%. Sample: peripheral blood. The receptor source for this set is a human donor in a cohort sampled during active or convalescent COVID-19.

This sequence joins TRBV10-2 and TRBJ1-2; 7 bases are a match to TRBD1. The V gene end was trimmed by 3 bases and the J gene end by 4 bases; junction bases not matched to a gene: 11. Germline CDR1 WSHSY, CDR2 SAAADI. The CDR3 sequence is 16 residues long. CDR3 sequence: CASSDPSSTGIYGYTF. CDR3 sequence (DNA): TGCGCCAGCAGTGATCCCTCCTCGACAGGGATCTATGGCTACACCTTC.

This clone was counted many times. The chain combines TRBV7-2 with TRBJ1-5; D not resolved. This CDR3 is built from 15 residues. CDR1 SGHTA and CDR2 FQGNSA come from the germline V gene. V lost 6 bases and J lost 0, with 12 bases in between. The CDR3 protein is CASSQDYYSNQPQHF. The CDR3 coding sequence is TGTGCCAGCAGTCAGGACTACTATAGCAATCAGCCCCAGCATTTT.

Here the CDR3 reads CASSRTGTSEQYF. CDR3 bases: TGCGCCAGCAGCCGGACAGGGACCAGCGAGCAGTACTTC. The chain employs TRBV5-1 and TRBJ2-7; 8 nucleotides match TRBD1. Trimming cost V 4 bases and J 6 bases; bases outside gene matches: 6. CDR1 is SGHRS and CDR2 is YFSETQ in the germline V gene. CDR3 length: 13 amino acids.

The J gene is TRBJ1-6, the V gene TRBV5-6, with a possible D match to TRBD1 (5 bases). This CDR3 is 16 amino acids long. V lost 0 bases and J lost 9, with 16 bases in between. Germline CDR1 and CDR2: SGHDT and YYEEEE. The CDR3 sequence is CASSLAVGDSRSPLHF. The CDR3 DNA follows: TGTGCCAGCAGCTTGGCCGTGGGTGACAGTCGTTCACCCCTCCACTTT.

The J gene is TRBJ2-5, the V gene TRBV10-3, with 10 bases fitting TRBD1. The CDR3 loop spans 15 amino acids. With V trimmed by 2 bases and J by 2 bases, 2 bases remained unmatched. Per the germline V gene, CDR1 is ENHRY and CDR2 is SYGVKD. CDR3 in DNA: TGTGCCATCAGTGAGGTGGGACAGGGGCAAGAGACCCAGTACTTC. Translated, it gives CAISEVGQGQETQYF.

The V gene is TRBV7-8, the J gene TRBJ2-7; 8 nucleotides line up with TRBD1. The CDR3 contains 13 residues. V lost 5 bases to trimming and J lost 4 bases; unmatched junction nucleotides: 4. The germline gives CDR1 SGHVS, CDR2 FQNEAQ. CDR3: CASSADRVYEQYF. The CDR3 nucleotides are TGTGCCAGCAGCGCGGACAGGGTTTACGAGCAGTACTTC.

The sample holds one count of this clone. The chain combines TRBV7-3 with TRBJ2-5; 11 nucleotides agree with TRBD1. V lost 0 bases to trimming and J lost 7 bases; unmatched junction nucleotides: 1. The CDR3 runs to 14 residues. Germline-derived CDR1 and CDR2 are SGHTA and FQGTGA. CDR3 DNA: TGTGCCAGCAGCTTAACGGGGACAGGGGGGACCCAGTACTTC. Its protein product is CASSLTGTGGTQYF.

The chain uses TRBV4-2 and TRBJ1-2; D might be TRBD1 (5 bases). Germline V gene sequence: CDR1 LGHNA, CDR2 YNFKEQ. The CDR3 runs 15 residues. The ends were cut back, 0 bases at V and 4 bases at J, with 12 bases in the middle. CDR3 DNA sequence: TGTGCCAGCAGCCAAGATTTCGACAGTCCCTATGGCTACACCTTC. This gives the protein CASSQDFDSPYGYTF.

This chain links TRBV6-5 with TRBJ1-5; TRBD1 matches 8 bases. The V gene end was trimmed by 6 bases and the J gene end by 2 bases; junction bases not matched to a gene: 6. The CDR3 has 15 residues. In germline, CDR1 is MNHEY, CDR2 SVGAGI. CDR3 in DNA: TGTGCCAGCAGCATACCGGGACAGGGCAATCAGCCCCAGCATTTT. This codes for CASSIPGQGNQPQHF.

The CDR3 coding sequence is TGTGCCACCAGCAGCCTCCGGACAGGGAACTTATACAATGAGCAGTTCTTC. Translated: CATSSLRTGNLYNEQFF. The J gene is TRBJ2-1, the V gene TRBV15; TRBD1 agrees at 8 bases. Losses at the gene ends were 3 bases for V and 4 bases for J; bases not matched to a gene: 11. The CDR3 has 17 residues. The germline CDR1 and CDR2 sequences are LNHNV and YYDKDF (reference sequence).

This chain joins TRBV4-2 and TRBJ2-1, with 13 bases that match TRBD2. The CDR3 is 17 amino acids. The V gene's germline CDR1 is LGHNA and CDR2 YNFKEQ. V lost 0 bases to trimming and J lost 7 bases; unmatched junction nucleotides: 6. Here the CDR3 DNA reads TGTGCCAGCAGCCAAGAGGGACTAGCGGGGATCGGGAATGAGCAGTTCTTC. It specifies CASSQEGLAGIGNEQFF.

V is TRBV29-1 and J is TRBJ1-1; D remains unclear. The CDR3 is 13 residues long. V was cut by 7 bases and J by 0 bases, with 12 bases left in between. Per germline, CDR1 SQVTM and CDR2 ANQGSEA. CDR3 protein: CSGSSDLNTEAFF. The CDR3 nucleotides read TGCAGCGGTTCTAGTGATCTGAACACTGAAGCTTTCTTT.

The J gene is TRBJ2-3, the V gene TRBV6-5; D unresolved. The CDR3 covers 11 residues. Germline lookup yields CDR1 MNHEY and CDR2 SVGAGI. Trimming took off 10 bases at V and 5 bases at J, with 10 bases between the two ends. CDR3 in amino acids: CATKEQDTQYF. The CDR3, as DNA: TGTGCCACTAAAGAGCAAGATACGCAGTATTTT.

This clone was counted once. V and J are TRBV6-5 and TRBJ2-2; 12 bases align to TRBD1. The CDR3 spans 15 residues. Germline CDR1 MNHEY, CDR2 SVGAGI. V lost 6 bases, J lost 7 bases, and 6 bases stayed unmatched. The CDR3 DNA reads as TGTGCCAGCAGAACGGGACAGGGGGCAAACGGGGAGCTGTTTTTT. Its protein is CASRTGQGANGELFF.

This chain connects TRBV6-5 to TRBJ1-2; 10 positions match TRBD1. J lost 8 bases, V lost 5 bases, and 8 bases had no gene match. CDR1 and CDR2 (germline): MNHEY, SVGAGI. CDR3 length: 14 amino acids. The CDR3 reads CASSQDRGGGGYTF. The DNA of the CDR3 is TGTGCCAGCAGTCAGGACAGGGGGGGAGGCGGCTACACCTTC.

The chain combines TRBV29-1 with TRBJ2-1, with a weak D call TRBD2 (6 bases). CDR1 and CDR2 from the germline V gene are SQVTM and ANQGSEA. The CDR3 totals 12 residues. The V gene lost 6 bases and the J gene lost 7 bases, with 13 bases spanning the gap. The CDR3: CSVNPGGNEQFF. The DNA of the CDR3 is TGCAGCGTAAACCCTGGGGGGAATGAGCAGTTCTTC.

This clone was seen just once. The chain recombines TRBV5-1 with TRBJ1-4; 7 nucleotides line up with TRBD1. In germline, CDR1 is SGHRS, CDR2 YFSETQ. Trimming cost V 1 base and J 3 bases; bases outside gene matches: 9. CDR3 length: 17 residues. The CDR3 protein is CASSLFPRQGSNEKLFF. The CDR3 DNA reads TGCGCCAGCAGCTTGTTCCCTAGACAGGGTTCTAATGAAAAACTGTTTTTT.

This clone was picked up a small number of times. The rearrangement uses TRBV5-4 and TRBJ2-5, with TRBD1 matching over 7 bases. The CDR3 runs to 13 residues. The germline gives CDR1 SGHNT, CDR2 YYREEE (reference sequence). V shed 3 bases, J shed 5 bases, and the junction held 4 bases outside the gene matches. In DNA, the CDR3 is TGTGCCAGCAGCTCGGACAGGTCGGAGACCCAGTACTTC. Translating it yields CASSSDRSETQYF.

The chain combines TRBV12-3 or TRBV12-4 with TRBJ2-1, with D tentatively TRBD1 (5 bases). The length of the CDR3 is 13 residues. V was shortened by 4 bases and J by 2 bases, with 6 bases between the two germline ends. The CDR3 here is CASSSTAYNEQFF. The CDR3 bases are TGTGCCAGCAGTTCGACAGCCTACAATGAGCAGTTCTTC.

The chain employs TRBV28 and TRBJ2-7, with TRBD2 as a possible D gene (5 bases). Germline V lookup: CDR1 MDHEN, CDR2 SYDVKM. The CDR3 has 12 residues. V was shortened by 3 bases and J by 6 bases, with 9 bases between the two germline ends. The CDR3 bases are TGTGCCAGCAGTTTTAGAGGGATCGAGCAGTACTTC. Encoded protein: CASSFRGIEQYF. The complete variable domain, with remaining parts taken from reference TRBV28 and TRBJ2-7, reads DVKVTQSSRYLVKRTGEKVFLECVQDMDHENMFWYRQDPGLGLRLIYFSYDVKMKEKGDIPEGYSVSREKKERFSLILESASTNQTSMYLCASSFRGIEQYFGPGTRLTVT.